This is a list of T cell receptor beta chains from one sample in a study of cytomegalovirus exposure and HLA in healthy donors. Produced via immunoSEQ multiplex PCR; TCRdb's table is partial and in-frame only. The data show some 80,000 clones, around 82% seen once. The sample was PBMCs. The origin of the receptors is a man between 50 and 59 years old in good health and CMV-seronegative. Both conserved end residues are part of each CDR3. Fields, in order: clone size, V gene, J gene, D gene, CDR3 protein, CDR3 DNA. D genes are given only for firm matches. Rows give clone size only sometimes, using once, few, many, or a class for an expanded clone.

clone size: -
V gene: TRBV7-9
J gene: TRBJ2-7
D gene: -
CDR3 protein: CASSPNVYEQYF
CDR3 DNA: TGTGCCAGCAGCCCCAATGTTTACGAGCAGTACTTC

clone size: -
V gene: TRBV6-9
J gene: TRBJ1-4
D gene: -
CDR3 protein: CASTSEKLFF
CDR3 DNA: TGTGCCAGCACGTCTGAAAAACTGTTTTTT

clone size: few
V gene: TRBV5-1
J gene: TRBJ1-5
D gene: -
CDR3 protein: CASSLEGEPQHF
CDR3 DNA: TGCGCCAGCAGCTTGGAGGGGGAGCCCCAGCATTTT

clone size: -
V gene: TRBV6-4
J gene: TRBJ2-1
D gene: TRBD2
CDR3 protein: CASGGLAGGVSYNEQFF
CDR3 DNA: TGTGCCAGCGGAGGACTAGCGGGGGGAGTTTCCTACAATGAGCAGTTCTTC

clone size: -
V gene: TRBV5-4
J gene: TRBJ1-6
D gene: TRBD1
CDR3 protein: CASSPGQNSYNSPLHF
CDR3 DNA: TGTGCCAGCAGCCCGGGACAGAACTCCTATAATTCACCCCTCCACTTT

clone size: -
V gene: TRBV6-6
J gene: TRBJ2-7
D gene: TRBD1
CDR3 protein: CASSPQGGVTQYF
CDR3 DNA: TGTGCCAGCAGTCCACAGGGGGGAGTCACCCAGTACTTC

clone size: -
V gene: TRBV4-2
J gene: TRBJ2-3
D gene: -
CDR3 protein: CASSQIGDSTDTQYF
CDR3 DNA: TGTGCCAGCAGCCAAATAGGGGATTCCACAGATACGCAGTATTTT

clone size: -
V gene: TRBV6-1
J gene: TRBJ2-1
D gene: -
CDR3 protein: CASSASGTLRPGEQFF
CDR3 DNA: TGTGCCAGCAGTGCGTCCGGGACTTTAAGGCCTGGTGAGCAGTTCTTC

clone size: -
V gene: TRBV7-9
J gene: TRBJ1-4
D gene: TRBD1
CDR3 protein: CASSPGQGEKLFF
CDR3 DNA: TGTGCCAGCAGCCCTGGACAGGGCGAAAAACTGTTTTTT

clone size: -
V gene: TRBV6-5
J gene: TRBJ2-1
D gene: TRBD2
CDR3 protein: CASSRQRGYNEQFF
CDR3 DNA: TGTGCCAGCAGCCGGCAGCGGGGATACAATGAGCAGTTCTTC

clone size: -
V gene: TRBV25-1
J gene: TRBJ2-3
D gene: -
CDR3 protein: CASRTSSDTQYF
CDR3 DNA: TGTGCCAGCAGGACCTCTAGCGATACGCAGTATTTT

clone size: -
V gene: TRBV5-5
J gene: TRBJ1-2
D gene: -
CDR3 protein: CASSLAGGLGYTF
CDR3 DNA: TGTGCCAGCAGCTTGGCCGGGGGGCTGGGCTACACCTTC

clone size: once
V gene: TRBV11-2
J gene: TRBJ1-2
D gene: TRBD1
CDR3 protein: CASSFGQGKPDGYTF
CDR3 DNA: TGTGCCAGCAGCTTTGGACAGGGAAAGCCCGATGGCTACACCTTC

clone size: -
V gene: TRBV4-1
J gene: TRBJ2-5
D gene: -
CDR3 protein: CASSQDPLRETQYF
CDR3 DNA: TGCGCCAGCAGCCAAGATCCTCTCCGGGAGACCCAGTACTTC

clone size: -
V gene: TRBV5-1
J gene: TRBJ2-5
D gene: TRBD2
CDR3 protein: CASSRGGDQETQYF
CDR3 DNA: TGCGCCAGCAGCCGGGGGGGGGACCAAGAGACCCAGTACTTC

clone size: -
V gene: TRBV10-3
J gene: TRBJ1-5
D gene: TRBD1
CDR3 protein: CAISAGGTGNQPQHF
CDR3 DNA: TGTGCCATCAGTGCAGGGGGCACGGGCAATCAGCCCCAGCATTTT

clone size: few
V gene: TRBV5-8
J gene: TRBJ1-4
D gene: TRBD1
CDR3 protein: CASILTGKDNEKLFF
CDR3 DNA: TGTGCCAGCATCTTGACAGGGAAAGATAATGAAAAACTGTTTTTT

clone size: few
V gene: TRBV4-3
J gene: TRBJ1-1
D gene: -
CDR3 protein: CASSGGETEAFF
CDR3 DNA: TGCGCCAGCAGCGGGGGGGAGACTGAAGCTTTCTTT

clone size: few
V gene: TRBV19
J gene: TRBJ2-4
D gene: -
CDR3 protein: CASSINPQGIEYF
CDR3 DNA: TGTGCCAGTAGTATTAACCCCCAGGGAATCGAGTACTTC

clone size: -
V gene: TRBV5-1
J gene: TRBJ1-3
D gene: -
CDR3 protein: CASSTTSRNTIYF
CDR3 DNA: TGCGCCAGCAGCACGACATCCCGAAACACCATATATTTT

clone size: -
V gene: TRBV11-3
J gene: TRBJ2-5
D gene: TRBD1
CDR3 protein: CASSTNGQGAETQYF
CDR3 DNA: TGTGCCAGCAGCACAAACGGACAGGGTGCAGAGACCCAGTACTTC

clone size: once
V gene: TRBV6-6
J gene: TRBJ1-2
D gene: TRBD1
CDR3 protein: CASSRTGGDYGYTF
CDR3 DNA: TGTGCCAGCAGTAGGACAGGGGGGGACTATGGCTACACCTTC

clone size: -
V gene: TRBV5-1
J gene: TRBJ2-1
D gene: -
CDR3 protein: CASSLAEPRGNEQFF
CDR3 DNA: TGCGCCAGCAGCTTGGCCGAGCCCCGGGGGAATGAGCAGTTCTTC

clone size: -
V gene: TRBV7-2
J gene: TRBJ2-3
D gene: TRBD2
CDR3 protein: CASSGGGSYTDTQYF
CDR3 DNA: TGTGCCAGCAGCGGGGGGGGATCTTACACAGATACGCAGTATTTT

clone size: -
V gene: TRBV5-5
J gene: TRBJ2-5
D gene: -
CDR3 protein: CASSLGREETQYF
CDR3 DNA: TGTGCCAGCAGCTTGGGGCGGGAAGAGACCCAGTACTTC

clone size: -
V gene: TRBV5-1
J gene: TRBJ1-1
D gene: TRBD1
CDR3 protein: CASSNRDRDLNTEAFF
CDR3 DNA: TGCGCCAGCAGCAACCGGGACAGGGACCTGAACACTGAAGCTTTCTTT

clone size: few
V gene: TRBV30
J gene: TRBJ1-4
D gene: TRBD1
CDR3 protein: CAYLTGFGEKLFF
CDR3 DNA: TGTGCCTACCTGACAGGGTTTGGCGAAAAACTGTTTTTT

clone size: -
V gene: TRBV28
J gene: TRBJ1-2
D gene: -
CDR3 protein: CASSLLQGRGNYGYTF
CDR3 DNA: TGTGCCAGCAGTTTATTACAGGGCCGAGGAAACTATGGCTACACCTTC

clone size: -
V gene: TRBV2
J gene: TRBJ2-7
D gene: TRBD2
CDR3 protein: CATFEASGGSYEQYF
CDR3 DNA: TGTGCCACCTTTGAAGCTAGCGGGGGCTCCTACGAGCAGTACTTC

clone size: -
V gene: TRBV6-5
J gene: TRBJ2-2
D gene: -
CDR3 protein: CASKGDTGELFF
CDR3 DNA: TGTGCCAGCAAGGGGGACACCGGGGAGCTGTTTTTT

clone size: -
V gene: TRBV11-1
J gene: TRBJ2-2
D gene: -
CDR3 protein: CASSLSDTNTGELFF
CDR3 DNA: TGTGCCAGCAGCTTGTCTGACACGAACACCGGGGAGCTGTTTTTT

clone size: -
V gene: TRBV27
J gene: TRBJ1-4
D gene: TRBD1
CDR3 protein: CASRNLRDRNEKLFF
CDR3 DNA: TGTGCCAGCAGAAACCTCCGGGACAGGAATGAAAAACTGTTTTTT

clone size: medium-sized
V gene: TRBV5-4
J gene: TRBJ2-3
D gene: TRBD2
CDR3 protein: CASSLVAGGPSGESTDTQYF
CDR3 DNA: TGTGCCAGCAGCTTGGTAGCGGGGGGGCCGTCGGGAGAAAGCACAGATACGCAGTATTTT